The 19 T cell receptor beta chains reported below all come from one sample, sequenced in a study of cytomegalovirus exposure and HLA in healthy donors. The PCR made use of 60 Vbeta and 13 Jbeta primers. The assay was immunoSEQ multiplex PCR, and TCRdb's table has in-frame clones only and misses some. Among about 61,000 clones listed, roughly 90% were seen once. Sequencing was carried out using PBMCs. These receptors were taken from a man aged 25-40 years in good health and CMV-seropositive.

The chain uses TRBV6-1 and TRBJ2-1, with D perhaps matching TRBD2 (5 bases). The CDR3 is 14 residues long. With 8 bases removed from V and 5 bases from J, the gap between germline ends came to 16 bases. The germline gives CDR1 MNHNS, CDR2 SASEGT. The CDR3 is CASRSGIANNEQFF. CDR3 sequence (DNA): TGTGCCAGCCGATCGGGAATCGCCAACAATGAGCAGTTCTTC.

The J gene is TRBJ2-7, the V gene TRBV5-1, with a tentative D call TRBD2 (5 bases). The germline V and J ends were trimmed by 4 bases and 3 bases, with 11 bases remaining between them. This CDR3 is built from 13 residues. The V gene's germline CDR1 is SGHRS and CDR2 YFSETQ. The CDR3: CASSLRGNYEQYF. CDR3 nucleotides: TGCGCCAGCAGCCTGAGAGGGAACTACGAGCAGTACTTC.

This clone has a single count. The V and J genes are TRBV2 and TRBJ2-1, with 8 bases matching TRBD2. CDR3 length: 13 amino acids. CDR1 is SNHLY and CDR2 is FYNNEI in the germline V gene. Trimming at V came to 7 bases and at J to 9 bases, leaving 8 bases not matched to a gene. CDR3 bases: TGTGCCAGCACGGCCGGGACTAGTGGTGAGCAGTTCTTC. It codes for CASTAGTSGEQFF.

This clone showed up just once. This chain links TRBV7-3 with TRBJ2-1, with D maybe TRBD1 (6 bases). V dropped 2 bases and J dropped 7 bases, with 9 bases sitting between them. CDR3 length equals 13 residues. The germline V gene encodes CDR1 SGHTA and CDR2 FQGTGA. In DNA form, the CDR3 reads TGTGCCAGCAGCTTATTTCAGGGGAATGAGCAGTTCTTC. Translated: CASSLFQGNEQFF.

J is TRBJ1-6 and V is TRBV11-2; tentatively, D is TRBD1 (6 bases). The CDR3 is 14 residues long. CDR1 and CDR2 from the germline V gene are SGHAT and FQNNGV. Trimming left V 5 bases short and J 9 bases short, with 14 bases between. The CDR3 region is CASSTGTKTSPLHF. CDR3 DNA sequence: TGTGCCAGCAGCACCGGGACAAAGACTTCACCCCTCCACTTT.

The chain links TRBV5-1 to TRBJ2-1; D perhaps matches TRBD2 (5 bases). The V gene's germline CDR1 is SGHRS and CDR2 YFSETQ. Trimming shortened V by 0 bases and J by 3 bases, and 19 bases separated the two germline ends. The CDR3 covers 18 residues. CDR3 in DNA: TGCGCCAGCAGCTTGGACAGTTCTATAATCCGGGACTACAATGAGCAGTTCTTC. Encoded protein: CASSLDSSIIRDYNEQFF.

This sequence joins TRBV4-1 and TRBJ2-3; TRBD1 agrees at 7 bases. Germline CDR1 is MGHRA and CDR2 is YSYEKL. V gave up 5 bases and J gave up 5 bases; unmatched junction bases: 7. This CDR3 region has 14 residues. CDR3 DNA: TGCGCCAGCAGCTTGACAGGGCCTGAAGATACGCAGTATTTT. Translation gives CASSLTGPEDTQYF.

The chain is built from TRBV5-1 and TRBJ2-5, with TRBD2 matching 12 bases. The CDR3 covers 16 residues. CDR1 is SGHRS and CDR2 is YFSETQ in the germline V gene. V shed 3 bases and J 5 bases; nucleotides not matched to a gene: 8. The CDR3 coding sequence is TGCGCCAGCAGCTCGCTGACTAGCGGGAGAAGGGAGACCCAGTACTTC. This encodes CASSSLTSGRRETQYF.

The chain links TRBV28 to TRBJ1-2; D is uncertain. CDR1 is MDHEN, CDR2 SYDVKM, per germline. The CDR3 has 14 amino acids. The ends were cut back, 7 bases at V and 1 base at J, with 13 bases in the middle. CDR3 DNA sequence: TGTGCCAGCACCCCGGCGGTGATTAACTATGGCTACACCTTC. This gives the protein CASTPAVINYGYTF.

This clone was picked up one time. The chain recombines TRBV30 with TRBJ2-1; TRBD2 matches 10 bases. Losses at the gene ends were 0 bases for V and 8 bases for J; bases not matched to a gene: 1. The CDR3 consists of 13 residues. Looked up from germline, CDR1 is GTSNPN and CDR2 is SVGIG (reference sequence). In DNA form, the CDR3 reads TGTGCCTGGAGTGTAGCGGGAGGGGATGAGCAGTTCTTC. Translating it yields CAWSVAGGDEQFF.

About this clone: An end of the junction differs from the germline gene, which may be a read error. This chain connects TRBV7-9 to TRBJ1-4; 7 bases match TRBD1. From germline, CDR1 is SEHNR and CDR2 FQNEAQ (reference sequence). The CDR3 extends over 16 amino acids. The CDR3 DNA reads as TGTTCCAGCAGCTCCCCCGCTGGGACAGAGAATGAAAAACTGTTTTTT. It yields the protein CSSSSPAGTENEKLFF.

V gene TRBV29-1 combines with J gene TRBJ2-3; 15 bases agree with TRBD2. Unmatched junction bases numbered 5, after V lost 7 bases and J lost 6 bases. The CDR3 has 14 residues. Germline lookup yields CDR1 SQVTM and CDR2 ANQGSEA. CDR3 loop: CSAGLAGGPDTQYF. The CDR3 DNA is TGCAGCGCCGGACTAGCGGGAGGGCCCGATACGCAGTATTTT.

The chain is built from TRBV6-1 and TRBJ2-1, with TRBD2 matching 8 bases. V was clipped by 6 bases and J by 9 bases; unmatched bases: 7. There are 13 residues in the CDR3. CDR1 MNHNS and CDR2 SASEGT come from the germline V gene. The CDR3 DNA is TGTGCCAGCAGGAAGCGGGAGACGGGTGAGCAGTTCTTC. Its translation: CASRKRETGEQFF.

The chain is built from TRBV28 and TRBJ1-4, with TRBD1 as a possible D gene (6 bases). V lost 3 bases and J 8 bases, leaving 13 bases between the germline ends. CDR1 is MDHEN and CDR2 is SYDVKM in the germline V gene. CDR3 length: 14 residues. The CDR3 reads CASSFGGGGEKLFF. The CDR3 coding sequence is TGTGCCAGCAGTTTCGGAGGGGGAGGGGAAAAACTGTTTTTT.

The rearrangement joins TRBV7-6 to TRBJ2-7; D gene uncertain. The ends were cut back, 5 bases at V and 1 base at J, with 9 bases in the middle. This CDR3 has 13 residues. Germline-derived CDR1 and CDR2 are SGHVS and FNYEAQ. The CDR3 DNA sequence: TGTGCCAGCAGCCAGGCGTCATCCTACGAGCAGTACTTC. Translating it yields CASSQASSYEQYF. Supplemented by reference TRBV7-6 and TRBJ2-7, the full variable domain reads GAGVSQSPRYKVTKRGQDVALRCDPISGHVSLYWYRQALGQGPEFLTYFNYEAQQDKSGLPNDRFSAERPEGSISTLTIQRTEQRDSAMYRCASSQASSYEQYFGPGTRLTVT.

The J gene is TRBJ2-3, the V gene TRBV5-1, with D perhaps matching TRBD2 (6 bases). CDR1 is SGHRS, CDR2 YFSETQ, per germline. V dropped 0 bases and J dropped 5 bases, with 7 bases sitting between them. CDR3 size: 13 residues. DNA for the CDR3: TGCGCCAGCAGCTTGGGGGAGGTAGATACGCAGTATTTT. It specifies CASSLGEVDTQYF. Drawing the rest from reference TRBV5-1 and TRBJ2-3, the complete variable domain is KAGVTQTPRYLIKTRGQQVTLSCSPISGHRSVSWYQQTPGQGLQFLFEYFSETQRNKGNFPGRFSGRQFSNSRSEMNVSTLELGDSALYLCASSLGEVDTQYFGPGTRLTVL.

The V and J genes are TRBV19 and TRBJ2-2; 7 bases map to TRBD1. Germline V gene lookup returns CDR1 LNHDA and CDR2 SQIVND (reference sequence). CDR3 length: 16 residues. The V gene end was trimmed by 2 bases and the J gene end by 1 base; junction bases not matched to a gene: 4. CDR3 sequence: CASSIMAGGNTGELFF. For the CDR3, the DNA is TGTGCCAGTAGTATAATGGCAGGGGGGAACACCGGGGAGCTGTTTTTT.

V gene TRBV27 combines with J gene TRBJ2-3, with a weak D call TRBD2 (5 bases). Germline CDR1 is MNHEY and CDR2 is SMNVEV (reference sequence). The V gene lost 4 bases and the J gene lost 2 bases, with 10 bases spanning the gap. This CDR3 spans 14 amino acids. As DNA, the CDR3 is TGTGCCAGCAGTTCGTCGGACTTCACAGATACGCAGTATTTT. This translates into CASSSSDFTDTQYF.

V is TRBV10-2 and J is TRBJ2-1; 7 bases match TRBD2. The CDR3 extends over 12 amino acids. The V segment lost 7 bases and the J segment 8 bases; nucleotides outside the gene matches: 5. Germline values: CDR1 WSHSY, CDR2 SAAADI. The CDR3 loop is CASKAGVYEQFF. The CDR3 DNA reads TGCGCCAGCAAGGCGGGAGTTTATGAGCAGTTCTTC.